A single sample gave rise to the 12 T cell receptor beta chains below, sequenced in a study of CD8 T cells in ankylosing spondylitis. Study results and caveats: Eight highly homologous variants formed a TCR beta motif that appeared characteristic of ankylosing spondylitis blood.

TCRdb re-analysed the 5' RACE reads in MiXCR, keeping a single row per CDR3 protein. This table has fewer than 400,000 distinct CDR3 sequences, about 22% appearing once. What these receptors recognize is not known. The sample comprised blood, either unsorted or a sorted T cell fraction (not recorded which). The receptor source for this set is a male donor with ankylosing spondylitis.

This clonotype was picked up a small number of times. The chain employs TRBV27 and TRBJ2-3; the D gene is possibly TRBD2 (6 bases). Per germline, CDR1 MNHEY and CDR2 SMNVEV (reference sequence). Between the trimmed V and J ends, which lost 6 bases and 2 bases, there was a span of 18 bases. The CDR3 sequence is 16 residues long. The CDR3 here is CASRKGWGRITDTQYF. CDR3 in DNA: TGTGCCAGCAGGAAAGGATGGGGGAGGATCACAGATACGCAGTATTTT.

The chain's CDR3 is CASSLVVGRGTDTQYF. CDR3 nucleotide sequence: TGTGCCAGCAGCTTAGTCGTCGGGAGGGGCACAGATACGCAGTATTTT. The chain combines TRBV7-9 with TRBJ2-3, with TRBD2 identical over 8 bases. V lost 1 base, J lost 1 base, and 4 bases stayed unmatched. The CDR3 is 16 amino acids. Germline-derived CDR1 and CDR2 are SEHNR and FQNEAQ (reference sequence).

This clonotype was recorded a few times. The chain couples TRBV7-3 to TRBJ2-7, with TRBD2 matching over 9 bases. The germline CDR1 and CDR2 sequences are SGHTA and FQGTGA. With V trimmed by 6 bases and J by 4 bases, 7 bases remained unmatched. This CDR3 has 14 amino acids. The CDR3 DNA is TGTGCCAGCAGTTTACTGGCGGGAGGGTACGAGCAGTACTTC. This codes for CASSLLAGGYEQYF. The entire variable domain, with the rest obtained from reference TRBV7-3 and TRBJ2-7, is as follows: GAGVSQTPSNKVTEKGKYVELRCDPISGHTALYWYRQSLGQGPEFLIYFQGTGAADDSGLPNDRFFAVRPEGSVSTLKIQRTERGDSAVYLCASSLLAGGYEQYFGPGTRLTVT.

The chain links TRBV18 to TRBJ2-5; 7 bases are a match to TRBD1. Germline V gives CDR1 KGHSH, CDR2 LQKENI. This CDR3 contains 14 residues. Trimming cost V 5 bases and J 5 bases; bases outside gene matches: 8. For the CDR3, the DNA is TGTGCCAGCTCAACAGGGGCGCCCCCGGAGACCCAGTACTTC. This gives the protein CASSTGAPPETQYF.

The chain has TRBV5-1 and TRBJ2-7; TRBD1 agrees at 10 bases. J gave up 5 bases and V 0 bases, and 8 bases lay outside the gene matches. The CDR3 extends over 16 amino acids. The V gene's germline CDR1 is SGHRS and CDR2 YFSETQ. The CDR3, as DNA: TGCGCCAGCAGCTTGGACCTGGGACAGGGGTTCGACGAGCAGTACTTC. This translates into CASSLDLGQGFDEQYF.

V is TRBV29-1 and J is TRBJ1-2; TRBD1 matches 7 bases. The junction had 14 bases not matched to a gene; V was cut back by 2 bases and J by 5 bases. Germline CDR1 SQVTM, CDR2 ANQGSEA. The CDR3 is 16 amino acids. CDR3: CSVEIPPRTGTYGYTF. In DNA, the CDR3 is TGCAGCGTTGAAATCCCGCCCAGGACAGGAACGTATGGCTACACCTTC.

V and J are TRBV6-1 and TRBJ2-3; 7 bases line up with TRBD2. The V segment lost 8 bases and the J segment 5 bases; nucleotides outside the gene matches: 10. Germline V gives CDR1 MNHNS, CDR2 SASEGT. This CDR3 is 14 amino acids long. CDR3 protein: CASAAGSGVDTQYF. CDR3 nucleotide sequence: TGTGCCAGCGCAGCGGGGAGTGGGGTAGATACGCAGTATTTT.

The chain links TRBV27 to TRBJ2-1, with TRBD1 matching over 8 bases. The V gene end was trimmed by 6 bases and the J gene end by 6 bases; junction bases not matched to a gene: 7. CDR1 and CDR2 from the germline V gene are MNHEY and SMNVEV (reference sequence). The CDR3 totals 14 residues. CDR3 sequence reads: CASSRHTGGNEQFF. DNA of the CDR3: TGTGCCAGCAGCCGGCACACAGGGGGCAATGAGCAGTTCTTC.

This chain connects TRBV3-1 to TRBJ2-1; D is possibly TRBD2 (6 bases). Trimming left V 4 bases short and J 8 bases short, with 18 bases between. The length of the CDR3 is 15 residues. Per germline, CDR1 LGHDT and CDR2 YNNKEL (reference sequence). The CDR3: CASSLPLGSEDEQFF. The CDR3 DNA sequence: TGTGCCAGCAGCCTTCCTCTCGGGAGTGAGGATGAGCAGTTCTTC.

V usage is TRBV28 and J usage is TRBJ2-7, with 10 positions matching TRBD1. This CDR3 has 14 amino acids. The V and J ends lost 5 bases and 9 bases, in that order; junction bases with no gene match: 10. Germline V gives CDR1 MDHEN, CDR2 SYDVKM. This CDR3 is CASSEGTGEDGQYF. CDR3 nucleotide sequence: TGTGCCAGCAGTGAAGGGACAGGGGAGGATGGGCAGTACTTC.

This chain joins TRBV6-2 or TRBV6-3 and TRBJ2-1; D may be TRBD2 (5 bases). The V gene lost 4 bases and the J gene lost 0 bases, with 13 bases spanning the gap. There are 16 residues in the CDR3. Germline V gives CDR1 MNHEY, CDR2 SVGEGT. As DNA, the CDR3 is TGTGCCAGCAGTTCCCTCCGGGATCCCTCCTACAATGAGCAGTTCTTC. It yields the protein CASSSLRDPSYNEQFF.

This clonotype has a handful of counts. The CDR3 DNA reads TGTGCCAGCAGTCCGCCCAGCGAGGGCCAGTACTTC. It encodes CASSPPSEGQYF. The V gene is TRBV28, the J gene TRBJ2-4, with TRBD2 as a possible D gene (5 bases). From germline, CDR1 is MDHEN and CDR2 SYDVKM. The CDR3 is 12 amino acids. Trimming shortened V by 5 bases and J by 13 bases, and 15 bases separated the two germline ends.